This T cell receptor beta chain was sequenced during a study of OX40 agonist ivuxolimab in advanced cancers. Across the whole study: Subjects had a mean age of about 65 years, with a range of about 23 to 79; around 80% were male. A history of anti-PD-1, anti-PD-L1 or anti-CTLA-4 therapy was acceptable, and over 30% had some. General observations from the study: Specificity for antigen went undetermined in the expanded peripheral T cells.

Germline CDR1 MGHRA, CDR2 YSYEKL. This CDR3 is built from 15 residues. Trimming stripped 1 base from V and 9 bases from J, with 18 bases between. The data were produced by immunoSEQ multiplex PCR, yet TCRdb's version contains in-frame clones alone and is incomplete. The sample lists about 77,000 clones; about 94% were seen once. Notes on this clone: No antigen is known for it.

Material: CD4+ or CD8+ T cells sorted from blood, obtained in a trial of the OX40 agonist ivuxolimab. This clonotype was sampled from an adult with an advanced solid tumor such as melanoma, head and neck, liver or kidney cancer. V gene TRBV4-1 combines with J gene TRBJ1-2, with D tentatively TRBD1 (6 bases). CDR3 amino acids: CASSQAHTGWHSYTF. The CDR3 DNA is TGCGCCAGCAGCCAAGCTCATACAGGGTGGCATAGCTACACCTTC.